These T cell receptor beta chains were read from a single sample in a study of blood T cell repertoires in COVID-19. The protocol was immunoSEQ multiplex PCR, while the TCRdb copy is restricted to in-frame clones and leaves out a portion. The table shows about 140,000 clones, with roughly four fifths occurring only once. The sequenced material came from peripheral blood. Receptors were obtained from a human donor in a cohort sampled during active COVID-19. Each CDR3 is given with its conserved first and last residue. D genes are given only for firm matches. Some rows have no size entry. The others give once, few or many, or a class for an expanded clone.

J gene	D gene	clone size	V gene	CDR3 DNA	CDR3 protein
TRBJ2-1	TRBD2	NA	TRBV27	TGTGCCAGCAGTTCCCGACTAATAGCGGGAGGGCCGGGGAATGAGCAGTTCTTC	CASSSRLIAGGPGNEQFF
TRBJ2-2	NA	NA	TRBV9	TGTGCCAGCAGCGTAGCTTGGGCGGGAAACACCGGGGAGCTGTTTTTT	CASSVAWAGNTGELFF
TRBJ2-1	TRBD2	few	TRBV6-2/TRBV6-3	TGTGCCAGCAGTTACTCGACAGGTGGTCTAGCGGGTGGTGAGCAGTTCTTC	CASSYSTGGLAGGEQFF
TRBJ1-4	TRBD1	NA	TRBV28	TGTGCCAGCAGTCTACGTTACGGGACAGGGCATGAAAAATTGTTTTTT	CASSLRYGTGHEKLFF
TRBJ2-1	NA	NA	TRBV19	TGTGCCAGTAGTGAGAGCGTCTACAATGAGCAGTTCTTC	CASSESVYNEQFF
TRBJ2-1	TRBD2	NA	TRBV28	TGTGCCAGCAGTCCCATAGCGGGAGGTCACCCTAGCTCCTACAATGAGCAGTTCTTC	CASSPIAGGHPSSYNEQFF
TRBJ2-7	TRBD2	NA	TRBV27	TGTGCCAGCAGTCCGCACCGGGAGGCGACCTACGAGCAGTACTTC	CASSPHREATYEQYF
TRBJ2-4	NA	NA	TRBV7-2	TGTGCCAGCAGCTTAGCGCACAGAAAAAACATTCAGTACTTC	CASSLAHRKNIQYF
TRBJ1-6	NA	NA	TRBV24-1	TGTGCCACCAGTGCGGCGGGGCCAAATTCACCCCTCCACTTT	CATSAAGPNSPLHF
TRBJ1-2	TRBD1	few	TRBV5-1	TGCGCCAGCAGCTCGGGACAGCTAGCCTATGGCTACACCTTC	CASSSGQLAYGYTF
TRBJ1-5	NA	NA	TRBV2	TGTGCCAGCAGTGAAGTCAGGGTTGGTCAGCCCCAGCATTTT	CASSEVRVGQPQHF
TRBJ2-1	NA	NA	TRBV19	TGTGCCAGTAGTTTGGGTCTAGCTGGAGTGGGGGGTGGTGAGCAGTTCTTC	CASSLGLAGVGGGEQFF
TRBJ2-1	TRBD2	NA	TRBV3-1/TRBV3-2	TGTGCCAGCAGCCAAAGTAGCGGGAGTTACAATGAGCAGTTCTTC	CASSQSSGSYNEQFF
TRBJ1-5	TRBD1	NA	TRBV19	TGTGCCAGTAGCAGGGGGCTGGGACAGCCCCAGCATTTT	CASSRGLGQPQHF
TRBJ2-7	TRBD2	NA	TRBV3-1/TRBV3-2	TGTGCCAGCAGCCTCCTGAGCGGGAGTTACGAGCAGTACTTC	CASSLLSGSYEQYF
TRBJ2-7	NA	NA	TRBV5-8	TGTGCCAGCAGTGACAGAGCCTACGAGCAGTACTTC	CASSDRAYEQYF
TRBJ2-5	NA	NA	TRBV7-6	TGTGCCAGCAGCTTAGCGCTGACAGGTCTTGAAGAGACCCAGTACTTC	CASSLALTGLEETQYF
TRBJ2-7	NA	NA	TRBV14	TGTGCCAGCAGCCACCAGGGGGGCCTGTACGAGCAGTACTTC	CASSHQGGLYEQYF
TRBJ1-2	NA	NA	TRBV7-3	TGTGCCAGCAGCTTAAACCCCGGCCGGGTGGGCTATGGCTACACCTTC	CASSLNPGRVGYGYTF
TRBJ1-1	NA	NA	TRBV2	TGTGCCAGCACCGACTCGACAGGATTTGAAGCTTTCTTT	CASTDSTGFEAFF
TRBJ2-3	NA	once	TRBV19	TGTGCCAGTAGTATAGAAGCTAGGACGGGAACAGATACGCAGTATTTT	CASSIEARTGTDTQYF
TRBJ1-1	NA	NA	TRBV6-5	TGTGCCAGCAGTTACGGGGGGGGCCGGGGAGCTTTCTTT	CASSYGGGRGAFF
TRBJ2-3	TRBD2	NA	TRBV5-1	TGCGCCAGCAGCTTGACCAGCGGGAGCGATACGCAGTATTTT	CASSLTSGSDTQYF